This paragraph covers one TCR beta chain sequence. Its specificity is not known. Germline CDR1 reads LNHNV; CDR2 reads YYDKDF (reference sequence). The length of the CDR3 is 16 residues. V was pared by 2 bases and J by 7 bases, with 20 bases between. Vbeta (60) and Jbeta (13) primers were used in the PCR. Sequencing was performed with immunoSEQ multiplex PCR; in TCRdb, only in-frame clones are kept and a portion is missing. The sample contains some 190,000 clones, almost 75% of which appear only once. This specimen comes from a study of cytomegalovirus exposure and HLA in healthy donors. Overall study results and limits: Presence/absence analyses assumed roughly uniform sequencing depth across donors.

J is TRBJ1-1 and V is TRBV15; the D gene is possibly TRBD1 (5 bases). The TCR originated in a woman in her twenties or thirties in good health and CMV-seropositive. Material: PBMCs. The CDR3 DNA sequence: TGTGCCACCAGCAGAAGCTTCCCCGGCGGGGGGGGTGAAGCTTTCTTT. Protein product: CATSRSFPGGGGEAFF.